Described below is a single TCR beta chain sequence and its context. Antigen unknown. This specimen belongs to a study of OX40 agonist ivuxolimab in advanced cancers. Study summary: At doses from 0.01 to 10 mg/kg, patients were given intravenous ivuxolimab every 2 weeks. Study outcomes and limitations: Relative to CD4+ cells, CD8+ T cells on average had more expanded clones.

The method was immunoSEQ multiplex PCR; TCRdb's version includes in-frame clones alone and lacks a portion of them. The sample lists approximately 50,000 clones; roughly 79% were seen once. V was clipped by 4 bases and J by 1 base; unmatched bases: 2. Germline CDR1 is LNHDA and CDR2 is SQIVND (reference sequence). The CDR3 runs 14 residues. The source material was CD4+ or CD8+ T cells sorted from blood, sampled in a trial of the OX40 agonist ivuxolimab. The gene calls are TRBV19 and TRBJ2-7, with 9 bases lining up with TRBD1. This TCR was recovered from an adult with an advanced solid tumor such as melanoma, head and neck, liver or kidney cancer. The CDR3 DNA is TGTGCCAGTAGTAGGGGGACAGGGTCCTACGAGCAGTACTTC. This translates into CASSRGTGSYEQYF.